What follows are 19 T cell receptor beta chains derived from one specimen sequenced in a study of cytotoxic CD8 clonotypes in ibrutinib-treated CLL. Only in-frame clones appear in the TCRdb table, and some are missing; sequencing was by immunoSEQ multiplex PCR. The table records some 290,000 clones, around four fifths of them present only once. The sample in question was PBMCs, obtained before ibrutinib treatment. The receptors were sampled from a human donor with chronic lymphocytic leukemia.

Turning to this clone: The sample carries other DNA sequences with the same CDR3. The CDR3 DNA sequence: TGTGCCAGCAGCGTAGAGGGGCTAGCGGGGTACAATGAGCAGTTCTTC. It yields the protein CASSVEGLAGYNEQFF. This chain links TRBV9 with TRBJ2-1; 9 bases align to TRBD2. J gave up 4 bases and V 0 bases, and 5 bases lay outside the gene matches. Germline V gene data show CDR1 as SGDLS and CDR2 as YYNGEE. The CDR3 has 16 residues.

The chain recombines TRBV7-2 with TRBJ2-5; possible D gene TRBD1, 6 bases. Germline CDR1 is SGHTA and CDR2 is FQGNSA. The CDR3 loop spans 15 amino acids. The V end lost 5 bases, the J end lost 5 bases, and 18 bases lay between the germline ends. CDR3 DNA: TGTGCCAGCAGCGCTCCTCCGGGAACAGGGGAGACCCAGTACTTC. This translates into CASSAPPGTGETQYF.

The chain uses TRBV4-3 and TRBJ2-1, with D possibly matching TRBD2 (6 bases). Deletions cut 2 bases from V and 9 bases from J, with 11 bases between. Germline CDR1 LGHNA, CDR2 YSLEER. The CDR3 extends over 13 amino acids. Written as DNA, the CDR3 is TGCGCCAGCAGCCAAACGGGGGTTTTTGAGCAGTTCTTC. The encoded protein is CASSQTGVFEQFF.

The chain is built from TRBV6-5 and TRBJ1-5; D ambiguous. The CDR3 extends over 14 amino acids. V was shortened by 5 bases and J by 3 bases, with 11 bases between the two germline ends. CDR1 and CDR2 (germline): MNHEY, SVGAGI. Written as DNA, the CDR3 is TGTGCCAGCAGTGACCCACTTCCCAATCAGCCCCAGCATTTT. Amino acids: CASSDPLPNQPQHF.

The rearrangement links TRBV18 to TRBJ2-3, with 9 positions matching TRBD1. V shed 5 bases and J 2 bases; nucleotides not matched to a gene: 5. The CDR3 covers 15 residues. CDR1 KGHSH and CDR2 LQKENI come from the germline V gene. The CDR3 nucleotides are TGTGCCAGCTCAGCCGGGACAGGGAACACAGATACGCAGTATTTT. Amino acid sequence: CASSAGTGNTDTQYF.

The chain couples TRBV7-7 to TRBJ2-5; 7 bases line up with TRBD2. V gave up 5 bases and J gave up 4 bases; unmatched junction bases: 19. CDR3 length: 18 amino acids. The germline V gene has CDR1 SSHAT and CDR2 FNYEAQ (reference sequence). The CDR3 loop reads CASSPGGGLVTLRETQYF. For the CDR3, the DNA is TGTGCCAGCAGCCCAGGTGGAGGACTAGTGACTCTAAGAGAGACCCAGTACTTC.

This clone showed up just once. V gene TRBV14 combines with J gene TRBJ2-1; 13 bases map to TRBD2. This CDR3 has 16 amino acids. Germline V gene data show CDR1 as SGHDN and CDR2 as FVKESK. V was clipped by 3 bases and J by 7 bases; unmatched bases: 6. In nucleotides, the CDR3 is TGTGCCAGCAGCCAGCCCGGGACTAGCGGGGTGAATGAGCAGTTCTTC. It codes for CASSQPGTSGVNEQFF.

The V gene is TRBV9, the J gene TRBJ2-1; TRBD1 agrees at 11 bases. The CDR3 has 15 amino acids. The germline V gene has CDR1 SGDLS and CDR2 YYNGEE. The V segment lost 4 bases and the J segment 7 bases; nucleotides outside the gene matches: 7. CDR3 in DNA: TGTGCCAGCAGCCCCCGGGGACAGGGGGGGAATGAGCAGTTCTTC. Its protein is CASSPRGQGGNEQFF.

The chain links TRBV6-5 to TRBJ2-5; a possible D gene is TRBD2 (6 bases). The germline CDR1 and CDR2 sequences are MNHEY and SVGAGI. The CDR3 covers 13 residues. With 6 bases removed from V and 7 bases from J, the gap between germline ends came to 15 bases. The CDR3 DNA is TGTGCCAGCAGAGGAGGGCAGCTAGGGACCCAGTACTTC. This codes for CASRGGQLGTQYF.

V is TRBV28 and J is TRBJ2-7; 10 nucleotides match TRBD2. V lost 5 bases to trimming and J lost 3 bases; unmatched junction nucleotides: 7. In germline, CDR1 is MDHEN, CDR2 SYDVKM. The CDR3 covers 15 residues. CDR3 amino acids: CASSALAGVGYEQYF. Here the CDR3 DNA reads TGTGCCAGCAGTGCCCTAGCGGGAGTCGGCTACGAGCAGTACTTC.

Here the CDR3 DNA reads TGTGCCACCAGCAGAGGGAGGATTGGGGAGACCCAGTACTTC. Its translation is CATSRGRIGETQYF. V gene TRBV15 combines with J gene TRBJ2-5; a weak D match, TRBD2 (5 bases). V lost 1 base and J lost 5, with 11 bases in between. Per the germline V gene, CDR1 is LNHNV and CDR2 is YYDKDF (reference sequence). The CDR3 consists of 14 residues.

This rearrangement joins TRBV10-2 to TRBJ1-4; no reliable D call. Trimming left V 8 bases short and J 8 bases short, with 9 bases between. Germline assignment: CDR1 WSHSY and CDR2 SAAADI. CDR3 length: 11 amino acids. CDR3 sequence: CASSLGEKLFF. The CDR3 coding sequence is TGCGCCAGCTCTCTGGGAGAAAAACTGTTTTTT.

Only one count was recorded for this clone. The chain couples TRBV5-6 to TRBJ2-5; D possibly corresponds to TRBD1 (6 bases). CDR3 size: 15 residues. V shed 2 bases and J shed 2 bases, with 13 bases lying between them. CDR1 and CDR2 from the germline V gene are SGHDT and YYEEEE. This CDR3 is CASSFVDRRQETQYF. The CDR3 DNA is TGTGCCAGCAGCTTTGTAGACAGGAGACAAGAGACCCAGTACTTC.

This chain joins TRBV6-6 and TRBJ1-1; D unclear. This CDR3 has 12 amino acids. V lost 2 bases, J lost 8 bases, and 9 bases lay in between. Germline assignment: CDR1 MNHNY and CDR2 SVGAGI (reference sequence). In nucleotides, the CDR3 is TGTGCCAGCAGTTACACGGGTTTGGAAGCTTTCTTT. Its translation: CASSYTGLEAFF.

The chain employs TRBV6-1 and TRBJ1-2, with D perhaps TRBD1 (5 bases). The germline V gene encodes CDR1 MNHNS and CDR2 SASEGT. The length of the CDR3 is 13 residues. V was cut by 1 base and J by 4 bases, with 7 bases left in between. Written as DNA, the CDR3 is TGTGCCAGCAGTGAAGTCAGGGTCTATGGCTACACCTTC. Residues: CASSEVRVYGYTF.

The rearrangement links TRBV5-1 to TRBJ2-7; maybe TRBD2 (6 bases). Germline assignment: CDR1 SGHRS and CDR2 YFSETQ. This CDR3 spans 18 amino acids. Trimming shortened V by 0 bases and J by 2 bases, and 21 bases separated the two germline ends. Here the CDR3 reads CASSLEVGHRDFTYEQYF. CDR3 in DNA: TGCGCCAGCAGCTTGGAGGTAGGCCACCGGGACTTCACCTACGAGCAGTACTTC.

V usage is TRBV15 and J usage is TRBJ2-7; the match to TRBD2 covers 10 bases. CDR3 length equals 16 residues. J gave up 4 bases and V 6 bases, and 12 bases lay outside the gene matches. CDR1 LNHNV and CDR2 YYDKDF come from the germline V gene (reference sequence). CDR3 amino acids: CATRKREGKIFYEQYF. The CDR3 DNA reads TGTGCCACCAGAAAGCGGGAGGGGAAAATTTTTTACGAGCAGTACTTC.

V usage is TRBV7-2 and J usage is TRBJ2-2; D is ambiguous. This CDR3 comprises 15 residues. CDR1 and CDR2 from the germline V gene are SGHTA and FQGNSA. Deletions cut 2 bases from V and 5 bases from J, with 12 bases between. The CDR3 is CASSLNLGLTGELFF. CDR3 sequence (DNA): TGTGCCAGCAGCTTAAACCTGGGGTTGACCGGGGAGCTGTTTTTT.

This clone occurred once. The CDR3 bases are TGTGCCAGCAGCCCACAGGACTTCAGCACTGAAGCTTTCTTT. This sequence encodes CASSPQDFSTEAFF. The chain combines TRBV7-3 with TRBJ1-1; D is possibly TRBD1 (5 bases). V lost 5 bases and J 4 bases, leaving 14 bases between the germline ends. The germline gives CDR1 SGHTA, CDR2 FQGTGA. The CDR3 totals 14 residues.